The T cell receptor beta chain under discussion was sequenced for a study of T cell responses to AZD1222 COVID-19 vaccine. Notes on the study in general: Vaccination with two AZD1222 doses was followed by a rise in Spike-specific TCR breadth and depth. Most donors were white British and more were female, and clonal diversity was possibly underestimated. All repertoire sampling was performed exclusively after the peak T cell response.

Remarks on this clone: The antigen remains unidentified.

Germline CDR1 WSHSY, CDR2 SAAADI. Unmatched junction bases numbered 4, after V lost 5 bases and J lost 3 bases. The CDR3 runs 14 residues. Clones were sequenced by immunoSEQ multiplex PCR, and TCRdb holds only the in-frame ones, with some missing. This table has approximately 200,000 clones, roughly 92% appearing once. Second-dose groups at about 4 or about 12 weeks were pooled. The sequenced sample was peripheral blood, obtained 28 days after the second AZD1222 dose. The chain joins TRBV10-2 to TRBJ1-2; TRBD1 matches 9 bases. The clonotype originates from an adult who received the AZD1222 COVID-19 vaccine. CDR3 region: CASSRTGDYYGYTF. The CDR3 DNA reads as TGCGCCAGCAGTAGGACAGGGGATTACTATGGCTACACCTTC.